The 13 T cell receptor beta chains listed next were all sequenced from one sample in a study of T cells in Graves' hyperthyroidism and ophthalmopathy. TCR beta CDR3 regions were amplified from RNA. The HTBI primer set drove a first-round RT-PCR of the TCR CDR3. Using its own MiXCR run on the multiplex PCR reads, TCRdb lists one record per CDR3 protein. The data contain hundreds of thousands of distinct CDR3 sequences, 14% to 15% of them seen just once; the ten biggest clones take up around 4%. The sample was blood. The receptors were gathered from a woman aged 40 to 49 with Graves' ophthalmopathy.

Many counts were recorded for this clonotype. V gene TRBV7-2 combines with J gene TRBJ2-5, with TRBD2 matching over 7 bases. This CDR3 has 14 residues. The germline V gene encodes CDR1 SGHTA and CDR2 FQGNSA. After removal of 4 bases from V and 0 bases from J, the junction contained 2 bases not matched to a gene. The CDR3 DNA is TGTGCCAGCAGCTCACTAGCGTACCAAGAGACCCAGTACTTC. Translation gives CASSSLAYQETQYF.

In this sample, this clonotype turned up a few times. The rearrangement links TRBV28 to TRBJ2-7, with a tentative D call TRBD2 (5 bases). The V gene lost 3 bases and the J gene lost 3 bases, with 15 bases spanning the gap. The V gene's germline CDR1 is MDHEN and CDR2 SYDVKM. The CDR3 extends over 15 amino acids. CDR3 residues: CASSFDSPGSYEQYF. DNA for the CDR3: TGTGCCAGCAGTTTTGACTCCCCGGGAAGCTACGAGCAGTACTTC.

This clonotype was observed at least ten times. V is TRBV19 and J is TRBJ1-1, with unresolved D. CDR3 length: 14 amino acids. Germline V gives CDR1 LNHDA, CDR2 SQIVND (reference sequence). The V gene lost 1 base and the J gene lost 0 bases, with 6 bases spanning the gap. The CDR3, as DNA: TGTGCCAGTAGTATAGGAAGCATGAACACTGAAGCTTTCTTT. It codes for CASSIGSMNTEAFF.

The V call is TRBV7-3, the J call TRBJ1-1; D remains unclear. This CDR3 comprises 13 residues. From germline, CDR1 is SGHTA and CDR2 FQGTGA. Trimming pared 2 bases from V and 8 bases from J, leaving 12 bases between. The CDR3 coding sequence is TGTGCCAGCAGCTTAGGAGCGGGGTTCGAAGCTTTCTTT. This gives the protein CASSLGAGFEAFF.

The table lists this clonotype with a few counts. This chain uses TRBV27 with TRBJ1-5; D is undetermined. V was cut by 3 bases and J by 4 bases, with 13 bases left in between. There are 15 residues in the CDR3. Germline V gene lookup returns CDR1 MNHEY and CDR2 SMNVEV (reference sequence). The CDR3 here is CASSLFWGGNQPQHF. For the CDR3, the DNA is TGTGCCAGCAGTTTGTTTTGGGGTGGTAATCAGCCCCAGCATTTT.

V is TRBV20-1 and J is TRBJ2-2; TRBD2 matches at 10 bases. Germline CDR1 is DFQATT and CDR2 is SNEGSKA (reference sequence). CDR3 length equals 16 residues. With 0 bases clipped from V and 6 bases from J, the junction kept 7 bases outside the gene matches. The CDR3 spells CSARDLAGDLSGELFF. In nucleotides, the CDR3 is TGCAGTGCTAGAGACCTAGCGGGAGATTTGTCCGGGGAGCTGTTTTTT.

This clonotype was observed at least ten times. The chain is built from TRBV7-8 and TRBJ2-2; D gene ambiguous. Germline V gene sequence: CDR1 SGHVS, CDR2 FQNEAQ. The CDR3 sequence is 13 residues long. The V gene lost 1 base and the J gene lost 7 bases, with 7 bases spanning the gap. CDR3 DNA: TGTGCCAGCAGCTTAGTTCGAGTCGGGGAGCTGTTTTTT. This encodes CASSLVRVGELFF.

This clonotype was seen repeatedly, ten times or more. The gene calls are TRBV6-2 or TRBV6-3 and TRBJ1-2; TRBD1 might be the D (6 bases). Per the germline V gene, CDR1 is MNHEY and CDR2 is SVGEGT. This CDR3 comprises 13 residues. V shed 2 bases and J shed 14 bases, with 18 bases lying between them. The CDR3 loop is CASSYALWGAYTF. The CDR3 nucleotides read TGTGCCAGCAGTTACGCCTTATGGGGGGCGTATACCTTC.

The table lists this clonotype with many counts. The rearrangement joins TRBV6-1 to TRBJ1-5; TRBD1 is a possible D gene (6 bases). From germline, CDR1 is MNHNS and CDR2 SASEGT. V was shortened by 6 bases and J by 0 bases, with 12 bases between the two germline ends. The CDR3 covers 15 residues. The CDR3: CASRADRNSNQPQHF. CDR3 nucleotide sequence: TGTGCCAGCAGGGCGGACAGAAATAGCAATCAGCCCCAGCATTTT.

The gene calls are TRBV29-1 and TRBJ1-3; D not certain. In germline, CDR1 is SQVTM, CDR2 ANQGSEA. CDR3 length equals 12 residues. Trimming shortened V by 7 bases and J by 2 bases, and 9 bases separated the two germline ends. CDR3 sequence (DNA): TGCAGCGCCCGGAGTACTGGAAACACCATATATTTT. Its protein is CSARSTGNTIYF.

The chain uses TRBV19 and TRBJ2-2; perhaps TRBD1 as D (5 bases). This CDR3 contains 11 residues. Germline V gives CDR1 LNHDA, CDR2 SQIVND (reference sequence). Trimming left V 10 bases short and J 5 bases short, with 8 bases between. CDR3 protein: CATAGTGELFF. DNA for the CDR3: TGTGCCACCGCAGGGACCGGGGAGCTGTTTTTT.

Ten or more counts support this clonotype. The V gene is TRBV6-5, the J gene TRBJ2-2; D possibly corresponds to TRBD1 (6 bases). The length of the CDR3 is 17 residues. Germline loops: CDR1 MNHEY, CDR2 SVGAGI. V lost 2 bases to trimming and J lost 6 bases, with 19 bases between them. Here the CDR3 reads CASSYTQGPIWAGELFF. CDR3 nucleotides: TGTGCCAGCAGTTACACACAGGGTCCGATCTGGGCCGGGGAGCTGTTTTTT.

The table lists this clonotype with many counts. This chain connects TRBV20-1 to TRBJ2-4, with D possibly matching TRBD1 (6 bases). The germline CDR1 and CDR2 sequences are DFQATT and SNEGSKA (reference sequence). The CDR3 is made up of 14 amino acids. Trimming removed 3 bases from V and 7 bases from J, with 16 bases in between. The CDR3, as DNA: TGCAGTGCTAGTTGGCAGGGGTTTTCGAACATTCAGTACTTC. It codes for CSASWQGFSNIQYF.